The sequence of this T cell receptor (beta chain) was determined in a study of blood T cell repertoires in COVID-19. Sequencing was performed with immunoSEQ multiplex PCR; in TCRdb, only in-frame clones are kept and a portion is missing. This sample has some 290,000 clones, with 85% to 90% found just once. Only a few counts were recorded for this clone. V lost 6 bases, J lost 1 base, and 19 bases lay in between. CDR1 MDHEN and CDR2 SYDVKM come from the germline V gene. The CDR3 extends over 17 amino acids. This TCR derives from a woman aged 25 to 39 with COVID-19, enrolled during active disease. The chain employs TRBV28 and TRBJ1-3, with D perhaps TRBD1 (6 bases). The sequenced sample consisted of peripheral blood. The CDR3 loop is CASSHEFLGGSGNTIYF. The DNA for the CDR3 is TGTGCCAGCAGCCACGAGTTTTTAGGGGGATCTGGAAACACCATATATTTT.